The 32 T cell receptor beta chains below all came from one sample that was sequenced in a study of T-cell memory formation after mild COVID-19 (dated by TCRdb to 2020 to 2023). Library method: 5' RACE. Data came from an Illumina NovaSeq 6000. The public sequencing data were trimmed at Q25 with fastp and processed into clonotypes with MiXCR by TCRdb, which kept only in-frame beta chains. Each CDR3 protein appears once, grouped with its most common genes and DNA. For this sample the table gives under 250,000 distinct CDR3 sequences, of which about 9.2% were detected only once. The top ten clonotypes cover around 3.4% of the sample. Sequenced material: PBMCs or a T cell subset sorted from them (not recorded which). These receptors all come from a young man who had mild COVID-19 (a few samples of this study predate the infection). The sample titles of this study are shuffled in the database, so cell type and time point are left out; the donor was told from shared clones.

In this sample, this clonotype turned up many times. This rearrangement joins TRBV4-2 to TRBJ2-3; 11 bases line up with TRBD2. V shed 0 bases, J shed 2 bases, and the junction held 4 bases outside the gene matches. The CDR3 runs 17 residues. Germline V lookup: CDR1 LGHNA, CDR2 YNFKEQ. The CDR3 loop reads CASSQDRLAGTTDTQYF. CDR3 nucleotides: TGTGCCAGCAGCCAAGATCGACTAGCGGGGACCACAGATACGCAGTATTTT.

This clonotype was seen repeatedly, ten times or more. CDR3 sequence (DNA): TGTGCCAGCAGCGAGCGCCTGGGCAGGGGGCCTATCGAGACCCAGTACTTC. Its translation is CASSERLGRGPIETQYF. V gene TRBV9 combines with J gene TRBJ2-5; 8 bases map to TRBD1. The V gene's germline CDR1 is SGDLS and CDR2 YYNGEE. Germline trimming cut 3 bases from V and 5 bases from J; bases unmatched to any gene: 15. The CDR3 loop spans 17 amino acids.

This chain connects TRBV7-9 to TRBJ2-1; unclear D gene. V lost 6 bases to trimming and J lost 0 bases, with 12 bases between them. The CDR3 spans 15 residues. Per the germline V gene, CDR1 is SEHNR and CDR2 is FQNEAQ (reference sequence). CDR3 DNA: TGTGCCAGCAGTTTACACACGAGCTCCTACAATGAGCAGTTCTTC. The encoded protein is CASSLHTSSYNEQFF.

The sample holds a few counts of this clonotype. J is TRBJ1-4 and V is TRBV29-1; tentatively, D is TRBD1 (6 bases). The V end was cut by 4 bases, the J end by 6 bases, with 12 bases between. This CDR3 has 13 residues. Germline V gene sequence: CDR1 SQVTM, CDR2 ANQGSEA. The CDR3 sequence is CSVGVGGDEKLFF. The CDR3 coding sequence is TGCAGCGTTGGTGTAGGGGGAGATGAAAAACTGTTTTTT.

This rearrangement joins TRBV27 to TRBJ2-7, with D perhaps TRBD2 (7 bases). Trimming stripped 7 bases from V and 5 bases from J, with 15 bases between. The CDR3 covers 13 residues. Germline CDR1 reads MNHEY; CDR2 reads SMNVEV (reference sequence). The CDR3 nucleotides read TGTGCCAGCAACCCCTGGGGGGGGCACGAGCAGTACTTC. Its protein product is CASNPWGGHEQYF.

This clonotype was recorded a few times. The V and J genes are TRBV18 and TRBJ1-1; TRBD1 matches 7 bases. Trimming removed 3 bases from V and 1 base from J; junction bases left unmatched: 5. The CDR3 is 15 residues long. Germline V gives CDR1 KGHSH, CDR2 LQKENI. CDR3 sequence (DNA): TGTGCCAGCTCACCTGGGGGACAGAAGAACACTGAAGCTTTCTTT. This gives the protein CASSPGGQKNTEAFF.

This clonotype was recorded a few times. The chain is built from TRBV5-6 and TRBJ2-5, with 7 bases matching TRBD1. This CDR3 is built from 13 residues. With 4 bases clipped from V and 4 bases from J, the junction kept 4 bases outside the gene matches. The V gene's germline CDR1 is SGHDT and CDR2 YYEEEE. This chain's CDR3 is CASSNNRGETQYF. CDR3 nucleotide sequence: TGTGCCAGCAGCAACAACAGGGGAGAGACCCAGTACTTC.

The chain couples TRBV6-5 to TRBJ1-1; D unclear. CDR3 length: 11 amino acids. The V end lost 4 bases, the J end lost 6 bases, and 6 bases lay between the germline ends. Germline V gene data show CDR1 as MNHEY and CDR2 as SVGAGI. The CDR3 loop is CASSSVAEAFF. The CDR3 DNA follows: TGTGCCAGCAGTTCTGTGGCTGAAGCTTTCTTT.

CDR3 amino acids: CSASSKETQYF. CDR3 in DNA: TGCAGTGCTAGCTCTAAAGAGACCCAGTACTTC. The rearrangement uses TRBV20-1 and TRBJ2-5; D ambiguous. Germline V gives CDR1 DFQATT, CDR2 SNEGSKA (reference sequence). CDR3 size: 11 residues. V was pared by 3 bases and J by 3 bases, with 5 bases between.

This clonotype was seen just once. The rearrangement links TRBV20-1 to TRBJ1-1; 12 nucleotides match TRBD1. V dropped 3 bases and J dropped 4; count of bases not matched to a gene: 9. Germline V gene lookup returns CDR1 DFQATT and CDR2 SNEGSKA (reference sequence). This CDR3 spans 16 amino acids. The CDR3 nucleotides are TGCAGTGCTAGGAAGGGACAGGGGGCGACCGGCACTGAAGCTTTCTTT. Amino acid sequence: CSARKGQGATGTEAFF.

This clonotype was detected a few times. The DNA of the CDR3 is TGTGCCAGCAGCGTAGATGGTGGGGAGACCCAGTACTTC. Protein sequence: CASSVDGGETQYF. The rearrangement uses TRBV9 and TRBJ2-5; D unresolved. Trimming left V 0 bases short and J 5 bases short, with 8 bases between. Germline-derived CDR1 and CDR2 are SGDLS and YYNGEE. CDR3 length: 13 amino acids.

The rearrangement links TRBV18 to TRBJ1-5; D is perhaps TRBD1 (5 bases). The CDR3 sequence is 15 residues long. V shed 3 bases and J shed 7 bases, with 16 bases lying between them. Germline loops: CDR1 KGHSH, CDR2 LQKENI. The CDR3 DNA is TGTGCCAGCTCACCGACGAACGGGCGGGGGCAGCCCCAGCATTTT. It is translated as CASSPTNGRGQPQHF.

The chain employs TRBV12-3 or TRBV12-4 and TRBJ1-2, with 8 bases that match TRBD1. This CDR3 region has 14 residues. J was trimmed by 4 bases and V by 6 bases; bases with no gene match: 7. The CDR3 nucleotides are TGTGCCAGCAGAAAGACAGGGGTTAGCTATGGCTACACCTTC. As protein: CASRKTGVSYGYTF.

J is TRBJ2-3 and V is TRBV4-1; tentative D call: TRBD1 (6 bases). Germline loops: CDR1 MGHRA, CDR2 YSYEKL. The V end lost 5 bases, the J end lost 2 bases, and 14 bases lay between the germline ends. This CDR3 region has 15 residues. The CDR3 DNA reads TGCGCCAGCAGCTTTGGGACACCCGACACAGATACGCAGTATTTT. Protein: CASSFGTPDTDTQYF.

In its sample, this clonotype was seen a few times. J is TRBJ1-3 and V is TRBV7-2; no definite D call. Germline V gene sequence: CDR1 SGHTA, CDR2 FQGNSA. This CDR3 has 14 amino acids. Trimming pared 5 bases from V and 5 bases from J, leaving 13 bases between. CDR3 in amino acids: CASSPQVGRNTIYF. In nucleotides, the CDR3 is TGTGCCAGCAGCCCTCAGGTGGGGAGAAACACCATATATTTT.

This clonotype was recorded many times. The chain links TRBV4-3 to TRBJ1-5; no firm D call. CDR3 length equals 13 residues. The V gene's germline CDR1 is LGHNA and CDR2 YSLEER. Trimming took off 1 base at V and 4 bases at J, with 5 bases between the two ends. This CDR3 reads CASSQAENQPQHF. Written as DNA, the CDR3 is TGCGCCAGCAGCCAAGCCGAAAATCAGCCCCAGCATTTT.

This clonotype was counted only a few times. CDR3 in amino acids: CASRRQGNTEAFF. CDR3 nucleotides: TGTGCCAGCAGACGACAGGGGAACACTGAAGCTTTCTTT. The rearrangement links TRBV6-5 to TRBJ1-1; 7 positions agree with TRBD1. CDR1 is MNHEY, CDR2 SVGAGI, per germline. Losses at the gene ends were 6 bases for V and 1 base for J; bases not matched to a gene: 2. The CDR3 runs 13 residues.

The J gene is TRBJ2-1, the V gene TRBV3-1; a possible D gene is TRBD2 (5 bases). This CDR3 is built from 14 residues. Between the trimmed V and J ends, which lost 0 bases and 7 bases, there was a span of 10 bases. Per germline, CDR1 LGHDT and CDR2 YNNKEL (reference sequence). CDR3 in DNA: TGTGCCAGCAGCCAAGATCCTAAGCGGAATGAGCAGTTCTTC. This gives the protein CASSQDPKRNEQFF.

The chain joins TRBV25-1 to TRBJ1-1, with D possibly matching TRBD1 (5 bases). The CDR3 runs to 13 residues. V was trimmed by 6 bases and J by 0 bases, leaving 8 bases between them. CDR1 is MGHDK and CDR2 is SYGVNS in the germline V gene. The CDR3 DNA reads as TGTGCCAGCAGGGGGCGAATGAACACTGAAGCTTTCTTT. As protein: CASRGRMNTEAFF.

V is TRBV5-4 and J is TRBJ2-5, with 7 bases fitting TRBD1. The CDR3 has 14 residues. Losses at the gene ends were 4 bases for V and 3 bases for J; bases not matched to a gene: 6. Germline CDR1 SGHNT, CDR2 YYREEE (reference sequence). Written as DNA, the CDR3 is TGTGCCAGCAGCCTGGGACAGAAAGAAGAGACCCAGTACTTC. Amino acid sequence: CASSLGQKEETQYF. Variable domain in full (rest from reference TRBV5-4 and TRBJ2-5): ETGVTQSPTHLIKTRGQQVTLRCSSQSGHNTVSWYQQALGQGPQFIFQYYREEENGRGNFPPRFSGLQFPNYSSELNVNALELDDSALYLCASSLGQKEETQYFGPGTRLLVL.

The rearrangement joins TRBV4-3 to TRBJ2-5, with TRBD2 matching 12 bases. The DNA end is a closer match to TRBJ2-7, so the J assignment may be wrong. CDR1 and CDR2 (germline): LGHNA, YSLEER. This CDR3 has 16 residues. CDR3 sequence: CASSQELAGGTYEQYF. The CDR3 coding sequence is TGCGCCAGCAGCCAAGAACTAGCGGGAGGCACCTACGAGCAGTACTTC.

This chain joins TRBV9 and TRBJ2-1, with a tentative D call TRBD2 (6 bases). The germline V gene encodes CDR1 SGDLS and CDR2 YYNGEE. The CDR3 sequence is 16 residues long. Trimming left V 0 bases short and J 0 bases short, with 10 bases between. The CDR3 here is CASSVDAGLSYNEQFF. CDR3 DNA sequence: TGTGCCAGCAGCGTAGACGCGGGGCTCTCCTACAATGAGCAGTTCTTC.

There are a few counts of this clonotype. This rearrangement joins TRBV25-1 to TRBJ1-2; unclear D gene. The CDR3 runs 15 residues. Trimming shortened V by 7 bases and J by 4 bases, and 19 bases separated the two germline ends. Looked up from germline, CDR1 is MGHDK and CDR2 is SYGVNS. The CDR3 is CASITRLSGSYGYTF. The DNA of the CDR3 is TGTGCCAGCATAACCCGACTTTCGGGGAGCTATGGCTACACCTTC.

This clonotype showed up just once. The rearrangement joins TRBV6-2 or TRBV6-3 to TRBJ1-5; tentative D call: TRBD1 (5 bases). Trimming removed 8 bases from V and 1 base from J, with 21 bases in between. The CDR3 is 17 residues long. Per the germline V gene, CDR1 is MNHEY and CDR2 is SVGEGT. CDR3 sequence: CASRTVLHGGSNQPQHF. CDR3 sequence (DNA): TGTGCCAGCCGAACAGTCCTACACGGGGGGAGCAATCAGCCCCAGCATTTT.

This chain connects TRBV5-6 to TRBJ2-5; the D gene could be TRBD1 or TRBD2 (6 bases each). V was clipped by 4 bases and J by 4 bases, with 20 bases between them. The CDR3 loop spans 16 amino acids. The germline V gene encodes CDR1 SGHDT and CDR2 YYEEEE. The DNA for the CDR3 is TGTGCCAGCAGCCCACGGGATGGGGGGCGCGTAGAGACCCAGTACTTC. This translates into CASSPRDGGRVETQYF. Full variable domain (remainder filled in from reference TRBV5-6 and TRBJ2-5): DAGVTQSPTHLIKTRGQQVTLRCSPKSGHDTVSWYQQALGQGPQFIFQYYEEEERQRGNFPDRFSGHQFPNYSSELNVNALLLGDSALYLCASSPRDGGRVETQYFGPGTRLLVL.

Only a few counts were recorded for this clonotype. The chain employs TRBV7-2 and TRBJ1-2; TRBD1 aligns across 7 bases. V was clipped by 5 bases and J by 2 bases; unmatched bases: 5. The length of the CDR3 is 14 residues. CDR1 SGHTA and CDR2 FQGNSA come from the germline V gene. CDR3 sequence reads: CASSQGTVNYGYTF. The CDR3 DNA sequence: TGTGCCAGCAGCCAAGGGACAGTCAACTATGGCTACACCTTC.

The V and J genes are TRBV6-9 and TRBJ2-5, with 10 nucleotides matching TRBD2. Germline CDR1 and CDR2: MNHGY and SVAAGI. V lost 0 bases to trimming and J lost 1 base; unmatched junction nucleotides: 8. The CDR3 consists of 18 residues. CDR3 DNA sequence: TGTGCCAGCAGTTATTCACTAGCGGGGCCACCTCTCCAAGAGACCCAGTACTTC. It encodes CASSYSLAGPPLQETQYF.

At least ten counts were recorded for this clonotype. The chain carries TRBV6-1 and TRBJ2-7; D not resolved. This CDR3 is 11 amino acids long. Trimming removed 4 bases at V and 1 base at J, with 2 bases between. Germline-derived CDR1 and CDR2 are MNHNS and SASEGT. This chain's CDR3 is CASSVSYEQYV. The DNA for the CDR3 is TGTGCCAGCAGTGTTTCCTACGAGCAGTACGTC.

This clonotype was recorded a few times. J is TRBJ1-5 and V is TRBV5-1; D is ambiguous. CDR3 size: 13 residues. Germline V lookup: CDR1 SGHRS, CDR2 YFSETQ. Trimming removed 1 base at V and 13 bases at J, with 15 bases between. CDR3 residues: CASSLNAEGSQHF. The CDR3 nucleotides read TGCGCCAGCAGCTTGAATGCCGAGGGATCGCAGCATTTT. The full variable domain, completed using reference TRBV5-1 and TRBJ1-5, is KAGVTQTPRYLIKTRGQQVTLSCSPISGHRSVSWYQQTPGQGLQFLFEYFSETQRNKGNFPGRFSGRQFSNSRSEMNVSTLELGDSALYLCASSLNAEGSQHFGDGTRLSIL.

This clonotype was recorded at least ten times. The chain links TRBV5-1 to TRBJ2-1; 10 bases agree with TRBD2. V shed 4 bases, J shed 5 bases, and the junction held 9 bases outside the gene matches. This CDR3 contains 16 residues. The germline V gene has CDR1 SGHRS and CDR2 YFSETQ. The CDR3 spells CASSAQPLAGHNEQFF. The CDR3 DNA reads TGCGCCAGCAGCGCTCAACCACTAGCGGGGCACAATGAGCAGTTCTTC.

This chain links TRBV11-2 with TRBJ1-4; D gene unclear. The CDR3 is 12 residues long. The V and J ends lost 4 bases and 8 bases respectively, with 8 bases between them. Germline-derived CDR1 and CDR2 are SGHAT and FQNNGV. The CDR3 region has the DNA TGTGCCAGCAGCTCATTTAGAGAAAAACTGTTTTTT. It codes for CASSSFREKLFF. Variable domain in full (rest from reference TRBV11-2 and TRBJ1-4): EAGVAQSPRYKIIEKRQSVAFWCNPISGHATLYWYQQILGQGPKLLIQFQNNGVVDDSQLPKDRFSAERLKGVDSTLKIQPAKLEDSAVYLCASSSFREKLFFGSGTQLSVL.

The rearrangement links TRBV10-3 to TRBJ1-2, with 8 bases aligning to TRBD1. This CDR3 comprises 14 residues. V lost 7 bases and J lost 3; bases outside the gene matches: 7. Germline loops: CDR1 ENHRY, CDR2 SYGVKD. CDR3 in DNA: TGTGCCATCATGGGACAGGCGAAGGACTATGGCTACACCTTC. Translation gives CAIMGQAKDYGYTF.